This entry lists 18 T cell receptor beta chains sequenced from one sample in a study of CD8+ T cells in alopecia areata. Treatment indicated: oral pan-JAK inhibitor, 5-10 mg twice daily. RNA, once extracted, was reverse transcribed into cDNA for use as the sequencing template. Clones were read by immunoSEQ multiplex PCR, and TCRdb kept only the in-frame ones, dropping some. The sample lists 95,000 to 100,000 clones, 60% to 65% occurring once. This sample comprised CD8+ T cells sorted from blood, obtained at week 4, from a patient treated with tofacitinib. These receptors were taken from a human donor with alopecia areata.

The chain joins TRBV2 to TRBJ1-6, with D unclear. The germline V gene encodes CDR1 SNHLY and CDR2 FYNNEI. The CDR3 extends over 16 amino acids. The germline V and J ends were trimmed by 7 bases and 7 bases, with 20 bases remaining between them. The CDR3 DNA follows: TGTGCCAGCATAGGTGGACCGGGATACACCAATTCACCCCTCCACTTT. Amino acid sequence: CASIGGPGYTNSPLHF.

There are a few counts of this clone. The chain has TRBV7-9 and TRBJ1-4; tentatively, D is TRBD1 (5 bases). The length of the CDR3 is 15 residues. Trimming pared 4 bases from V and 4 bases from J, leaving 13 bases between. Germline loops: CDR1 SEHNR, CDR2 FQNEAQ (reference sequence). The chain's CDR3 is CASSWDQGNNEKLFF. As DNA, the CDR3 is TGTGCCAGCAGCTGGGATCAGGGAAATAATGAAAAACTGTTTTTT.

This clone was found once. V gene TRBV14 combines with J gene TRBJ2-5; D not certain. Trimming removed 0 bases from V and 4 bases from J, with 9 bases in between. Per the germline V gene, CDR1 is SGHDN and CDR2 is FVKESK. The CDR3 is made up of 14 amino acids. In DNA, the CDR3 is TGTGCCAGCAGCCAAGATCGGGTGATAGAGACCCAGTACTTC. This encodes CASSQDRVIETQYF.

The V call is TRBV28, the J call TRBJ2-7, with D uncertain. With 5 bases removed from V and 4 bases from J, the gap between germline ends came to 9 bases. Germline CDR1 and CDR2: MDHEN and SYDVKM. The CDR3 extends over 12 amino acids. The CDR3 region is CASSPIDYEQYF. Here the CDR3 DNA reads TGTGCCAGCAGTCCGATCGATTACGAGCAGTACTTC.

The CDR3 reads CASSQDIDPSSYGYTF. The CDR3 DNA sequence: TGCGCCAGCAGCCAAGATATTGACCCCTCTTCTTATGGCTACACCTTC. The chain combines TRBV4-3 with TRBJ1-2; D remains ambiguous. CDR3 length equals 16 residues. Deletions cut 0 bases from V and 5 bases from J, with 16 bases between. From germline, CDR1 is LGHNA and CDR2 YSLEER.

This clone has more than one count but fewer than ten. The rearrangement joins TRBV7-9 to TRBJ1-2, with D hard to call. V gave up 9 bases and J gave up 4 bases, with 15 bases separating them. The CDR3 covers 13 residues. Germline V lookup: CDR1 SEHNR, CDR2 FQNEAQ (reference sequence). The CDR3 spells CASSGEARYGYTF. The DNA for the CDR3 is TGTGCCAGTTCCGGGGAGGCCCGCTATGGCTACACCTTC. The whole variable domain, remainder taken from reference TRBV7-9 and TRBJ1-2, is DTGVSQNPRHKITKRGQNVTFRCDPISEHNRLYWYRQTLGQGPEFLTYFQNEAQLEKSRLLSDRFSAERPKGSFSTLEIQRTEQGDSAMYLCASSGEARYGYTFGSGTRLTVV.

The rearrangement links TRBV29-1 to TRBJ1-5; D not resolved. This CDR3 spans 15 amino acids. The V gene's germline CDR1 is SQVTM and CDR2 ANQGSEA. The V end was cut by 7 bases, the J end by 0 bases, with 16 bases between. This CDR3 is CSAFRRASSNQPQHF. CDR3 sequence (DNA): TGCAGCGCTTTCCGGCGGGCCTCTAGCAATCAGCCCCAGCATTTT.

The CDR3 reads CASSQDVSSNQPQHF. CDR3 sequence (DNA): TGCGCCAGCAGCCAAGATGTCAGTAGCAATCAGCCCCAGCATTTT. The J gene is TRBJ1-5, the V gene TRBV4-3, with D uncertain. The length of the CDR3 is 15 residues. CDR1 and CDR2 (germline): LGHNA, YSLEER. V was trimmed by 0 bases and J by 0 bases, leaving 6 bases between them.

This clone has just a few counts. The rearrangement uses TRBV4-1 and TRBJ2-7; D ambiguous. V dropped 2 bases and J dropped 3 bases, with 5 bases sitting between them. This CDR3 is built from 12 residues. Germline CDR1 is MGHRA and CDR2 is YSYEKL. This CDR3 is CASSQPDYEQYF. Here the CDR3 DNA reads TGCGCCAGCAGCCAACCAGACTACGAGCAGTACTTC.

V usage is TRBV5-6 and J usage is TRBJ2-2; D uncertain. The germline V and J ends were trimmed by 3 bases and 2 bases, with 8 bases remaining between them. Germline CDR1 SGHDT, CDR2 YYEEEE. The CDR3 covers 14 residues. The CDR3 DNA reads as TGTGCCAGCAGCTCTGACCCAAACACCGGGGAGCTGTTTTTT. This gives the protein CASSSDPNTGELFF.

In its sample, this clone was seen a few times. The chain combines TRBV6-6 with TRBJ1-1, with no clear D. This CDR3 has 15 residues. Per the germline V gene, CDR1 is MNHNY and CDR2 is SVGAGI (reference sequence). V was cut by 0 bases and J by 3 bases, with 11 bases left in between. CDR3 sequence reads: CASSYSIGVDTEAFF. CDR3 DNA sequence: TGTGCCAGCAGTTACTCGATAGGAGTGGACACTGAAGCTTTCTTT.

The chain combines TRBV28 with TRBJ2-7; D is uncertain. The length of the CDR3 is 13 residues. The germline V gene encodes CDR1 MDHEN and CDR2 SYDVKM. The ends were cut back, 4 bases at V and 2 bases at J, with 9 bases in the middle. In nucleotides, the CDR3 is TGTGCCAGCAGTTGGCACAGAACCTACGAGCAGTACTTC. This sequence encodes CASSWHRTYEQYF.

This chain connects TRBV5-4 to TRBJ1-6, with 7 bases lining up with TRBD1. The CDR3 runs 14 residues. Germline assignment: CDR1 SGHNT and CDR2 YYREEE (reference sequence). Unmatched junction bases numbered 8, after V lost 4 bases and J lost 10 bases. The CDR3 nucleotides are TGTGCCAGCAGCCAGACAGGGATAAAGTCACCCCTCCACTTT. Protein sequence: CASSQTGIKSPLHF.

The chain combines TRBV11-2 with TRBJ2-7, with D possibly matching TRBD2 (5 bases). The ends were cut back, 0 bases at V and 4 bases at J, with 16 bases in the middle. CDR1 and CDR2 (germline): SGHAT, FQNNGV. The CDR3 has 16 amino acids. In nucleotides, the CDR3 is TGTGCCAGCAGCTTAGATCGTGCAGCGGCACAGTACGAGCAGTACTTC. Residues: CASSLDRAAAQYEQYF.

CDR3 in DNA: TGTGCCAGCACCTTCGGGGGCGCCGGCTACGAGCAGTACTTC. Its translation: CASTFGGAGYEQYF. The chain couples TRBV27 to TRBJ2-7; D assignment may be TRBD1 or TRBD2 (6 bases each). This CDR3 is 14 amino acids long. The germline CDR1 and CDR2 sequences are MNHEY and SMNVEV (reference sequence). Trimming took 7 bases from V and 3 from J, leaving 16 bases between them.

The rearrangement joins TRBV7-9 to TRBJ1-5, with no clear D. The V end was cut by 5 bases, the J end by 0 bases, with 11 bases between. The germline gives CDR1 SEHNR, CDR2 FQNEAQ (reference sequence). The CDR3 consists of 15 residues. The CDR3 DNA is TGTGCCAGCAGCCCAATGGGGAGTAGCAATCAGCCCCAGCATTTT. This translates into CASSPMGSSNQPQHF.

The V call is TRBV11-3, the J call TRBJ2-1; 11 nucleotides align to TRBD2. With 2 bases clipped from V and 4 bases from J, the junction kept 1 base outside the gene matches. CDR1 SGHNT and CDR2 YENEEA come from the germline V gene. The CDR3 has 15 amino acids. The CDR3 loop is CASSLRLAGYNEQFF. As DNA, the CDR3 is TGTGCCAGCAGCTTACGACTAGCGGGGTACAATGAGCAGTTCTTC.

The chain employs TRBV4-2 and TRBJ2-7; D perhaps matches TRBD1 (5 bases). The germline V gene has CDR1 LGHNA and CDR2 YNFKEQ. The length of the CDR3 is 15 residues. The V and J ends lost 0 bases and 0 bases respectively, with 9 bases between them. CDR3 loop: CASSQDPDNSYEQYF. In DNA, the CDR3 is TGTGCCAGCAGCCAAGACCCGGACAACTCCTACGAGCAGTACTTC.